This T cell receptor beta chain was observed in a study of chronic HIV infection and antiretroviral therapy. V was trimmed by 5 bases and J by 4 bases, leaving 9 bases between them. Germline lookup yields CDR1 ENHRY and CDR2 SYGVKD. This CDR3 has 13 residues. TCRdb analysed the 5' RACE reads with MiXCR anew, one entry per CDR3 protein. The sample records about 31,000 distinct CDR3 sequences, roughly 8.7% being singletons. This clonotype appeared a few times. This TCR was recovered from an adult who had HIV and had not received antiretroviral therapy, or was an uninfected healthy control (not recorded which). Sequencing used peripheral blood. The rearrangement uses TRBV10-3 and TRBJ1-5; D is undetermined. The CDR3 bases are TGTGCCATCAGTTCAGAAGGGAATCAGCCCCAGCATTTT. Protein sequence: CAISSEGNQPQHF.